Listed below are T cell receptor beta chains from one sample, sequenced in a study of metastatic and nonmetastatic thyroid tumors. TCRdb re-processed the PCR reads through MiXCR. Of about 8,600 clones in the sample, about a quarter were seen once. The sequencing sample was made of adjacent normal tissue. The receptors stem from a female donor with papillary thyroid cancer or a benign thyroid nodule (not recorded which). Some clones in this sample may be carry-over from other donors' samples. Both conserved end residues are part of each CDR3. The D gene is left open where the match is weak. Rows give clone size only sometimes, using once, few, many, or a class for an expanded clone.

clone_size	d_call	v_call	j_call	cdr3_nt	cdr3_aa
-	-	TRBV7-8	TRBJ1-3	TGTGCCAGCATCCCGGGGAGCTCTGGAAACACCATATATTTT	CASIPGSSGNTIYF
-	-	TRBV15	TRBJ2-7	TGTGCCACCAGCGTTGACAGGTCCTACGAGCAGTACTTC	CATSVDRSYEQYF
once	-	TRBV20-1	TRBJ1-1	TGCAGTGCTAGTCTGCAGATGAACACTGAAGCTTTCTTT	CSASLQMNTEAFF
medium-sized	-	TRBV20-1	TRBJ1-6	TGCAGTGCTAGACCCCCAGGGACTGGTAGTAATTCACCCCTCCACTTT	CSARPPGTGSNSPLHF
-	-	TRBV4-1	TRBJ2-7	TGCGCTGGCAGCCAAGCGGGTGATAGGACCCACGAGCAGTACTTC	CAGSQAGDRTHEQYF
large	-	TRBV28	TRBJ2-7	TGTGCCAGCAGTTCAGAGGCGGACCCACACTCCTACGAGCAGTACTTC	CASSSEADPHSYEQYF
few	TRBD1	TRBV28	TRBJ1-5	TGTGCCAGCAGTTTAGTTACAGGGGGTCGTCAGCCCCAGCATTTT	CASSLVTGGRQPQHF
medium-sized	-	TRBV27	TRBJ2-6	TGTGCCAGCAGCAGATCCGCCAACTCTGGGGCCAACGTCCTGACTTTC	CASSRSANSGANVLTF
-	TRBD1	TRBV5-6	TRBJ1-6	TGTGCCAGCAGCATGGGACAGGGGGACTCACCCCTCCACTTT	CASSMGQGDSPLHF
hyperexpanded	-	TRBV27	TRBJ2-6	TGTGCCAGTTCCCGAGGGACGGGGGTCTCTGGGGCCAACGTCCTGACTTTC	CASSRGTGVSGANVLTF
many	-	TRBV3-1	TRBJ2-3	TGTGCCAGCACCGGCACAGATACGCAGTATTTT	CASTGTDTQYF
medium-sized	-	TRBV5-1	TRBJ2-7	TGCGCCAGCAGCTTGGTTACAGGACAATCCTACGAGCAGTACTTC	CASSLVTGQSYEQYF
-	TRBD1	TRBV20-1	TRBJ2-7	TGCAGTCCTAGTGGGGGACAGACCTACGAGCAGTACTTC	CSPSGGQTYEQYF
many	-	TRBV20-1	TRBJ2-3	TGCAGTGCTATCTCGGGGGCTAGCACAGATACGCAGTATTTT	CSAISGASTDTQYF
-	TRBD2	TRBV15	TRBJ2-2	TGTGCCACCAGCAGAGAAAGGACTAGCGGGAGTGAGGTAGCGAACACCGGGGAGCTGTTTTTT	CATSRERTSGSEVANTGELFF
few	-	TRBV6-2/TRBV6-3	TRBJ1-4	TGTGCCAGCAGACTCGGACGGCTAGGCGGGGAAAAACTGTTTTTT	CASRLGRLGGEKLFF